The source of this T cell receptor (beta chain) is a study of cytomegalovirus exposure and HLA in healthy donors. Details on this clone: Its antigen remains unidentified.

V was pared by 7 bases and J by 0 bases, with 13 bases between. Germline CDR1 is SGHVS and CDR2 is FQNEAQ. This CDR3 is built from 16 residues. PCR amplification relied on 60 Vbeta primers (plus 13 Jbeta primers). Measured with immunoSEQ multiplex PCR; TCRdb has only the in-frame clones, and not every one. The sample yields 160,000 or so clones, more than 75% seen once. General observations from the study: High specificity and sensitivity for cytomegalovirus status were reported for the classifier.

This chain connects TRBV7-8 to TRBJ2-6; a weak D match, TRBD1 (6 bases). Sequencing input: PBMCs. The clonotype comes from a male donor in good health and CMV-seronegative. CDR3 DNA sequence: TGTGCCAGCATCGACAGGTTTGGCTCTGGGGCCAACGTCCTGACTTTC. Translating it yields CASIDRFGSGANVLTF.